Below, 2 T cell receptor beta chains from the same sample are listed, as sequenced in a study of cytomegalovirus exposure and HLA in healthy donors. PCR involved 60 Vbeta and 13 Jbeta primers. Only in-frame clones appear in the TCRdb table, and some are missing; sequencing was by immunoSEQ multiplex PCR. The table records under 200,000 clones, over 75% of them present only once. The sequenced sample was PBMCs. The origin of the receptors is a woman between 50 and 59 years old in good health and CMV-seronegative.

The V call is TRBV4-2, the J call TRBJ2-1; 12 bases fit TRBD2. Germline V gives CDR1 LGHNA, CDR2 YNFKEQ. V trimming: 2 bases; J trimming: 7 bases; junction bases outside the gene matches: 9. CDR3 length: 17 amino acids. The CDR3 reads CASSQRLAGDAINEQFF. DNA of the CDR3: TGTGCCAGCAGCCAAAGACTAGCGGGAGATGCTATAAATGAGCAGTTCTTC.

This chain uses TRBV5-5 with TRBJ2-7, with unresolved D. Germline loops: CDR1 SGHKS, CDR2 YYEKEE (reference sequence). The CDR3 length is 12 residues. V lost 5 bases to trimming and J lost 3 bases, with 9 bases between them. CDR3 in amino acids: CASSEVNYEQYF. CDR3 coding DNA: TGTGCCAGCAGTGAGGTGAACTACGAGCAGTACTTC.